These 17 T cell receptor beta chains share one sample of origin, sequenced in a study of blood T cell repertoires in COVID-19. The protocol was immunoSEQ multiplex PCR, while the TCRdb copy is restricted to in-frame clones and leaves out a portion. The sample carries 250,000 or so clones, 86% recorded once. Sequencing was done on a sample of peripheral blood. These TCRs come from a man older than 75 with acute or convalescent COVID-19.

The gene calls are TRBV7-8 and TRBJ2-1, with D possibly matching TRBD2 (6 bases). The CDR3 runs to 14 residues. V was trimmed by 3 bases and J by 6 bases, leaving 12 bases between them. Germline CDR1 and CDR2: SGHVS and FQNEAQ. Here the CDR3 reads CASSFPGLPNEQFF. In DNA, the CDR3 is TGTGCCAGCAGCTTCCCGGGACTCCCCAATGAGCAGTTCTTC.

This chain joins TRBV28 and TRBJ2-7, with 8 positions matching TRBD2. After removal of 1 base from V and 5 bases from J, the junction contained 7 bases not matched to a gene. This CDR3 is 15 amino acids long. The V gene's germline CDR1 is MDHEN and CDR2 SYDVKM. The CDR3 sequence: CASSLSPREGNEQYF. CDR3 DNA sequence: TGTGCCAGCAGTTTATCCCCCCGGGAGGGCAACGAGCAGTACTTC.

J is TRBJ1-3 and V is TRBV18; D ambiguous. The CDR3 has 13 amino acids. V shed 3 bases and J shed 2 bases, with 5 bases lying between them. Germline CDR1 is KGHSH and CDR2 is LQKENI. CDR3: CASSPATGNTIYF. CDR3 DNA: TGTGCCAGCTCACCGGCCACTGGAAACACCATATATTTT.

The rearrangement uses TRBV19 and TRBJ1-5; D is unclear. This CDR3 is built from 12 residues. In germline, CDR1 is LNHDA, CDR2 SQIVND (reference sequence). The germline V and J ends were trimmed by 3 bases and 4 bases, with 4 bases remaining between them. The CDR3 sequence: CASSMQNQPQHF. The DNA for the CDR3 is TGTGCCAGTAGTATGCAGAATCAGCCCCAGCATTTT.

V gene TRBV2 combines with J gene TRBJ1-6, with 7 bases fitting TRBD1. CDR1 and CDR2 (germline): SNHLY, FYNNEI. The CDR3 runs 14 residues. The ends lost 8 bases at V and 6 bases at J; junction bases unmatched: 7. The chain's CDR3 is CASGTGVSNSPLHF. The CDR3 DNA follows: TGTGCCAGCGGCACAGGGGTCTCTAATTCACCCCTCCACTTT.

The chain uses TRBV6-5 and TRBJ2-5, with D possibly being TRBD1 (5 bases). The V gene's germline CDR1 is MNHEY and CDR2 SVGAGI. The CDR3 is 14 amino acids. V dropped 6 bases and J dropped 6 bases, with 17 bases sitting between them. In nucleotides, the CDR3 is TGTGCCAGCAGGGCGCAGGGAAGGGCAAAGACCCAGTACTTC. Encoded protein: CASRAQGRAKTQYF.

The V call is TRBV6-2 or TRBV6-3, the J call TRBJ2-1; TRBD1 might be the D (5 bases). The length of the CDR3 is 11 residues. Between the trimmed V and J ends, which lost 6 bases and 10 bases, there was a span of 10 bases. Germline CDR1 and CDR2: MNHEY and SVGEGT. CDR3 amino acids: CASSQTVEQFF. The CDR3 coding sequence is TGTGCCAGCAGCCAGACAGTCGAGCAGTTCTTC.

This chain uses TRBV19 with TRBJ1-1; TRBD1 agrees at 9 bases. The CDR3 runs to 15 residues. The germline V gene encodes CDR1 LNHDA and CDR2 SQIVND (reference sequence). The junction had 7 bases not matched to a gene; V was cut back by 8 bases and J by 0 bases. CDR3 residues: CASVTGTGMNTEAFF. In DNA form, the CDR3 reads TGTGCCAGTGTGACCGGGACAGGGATGAACACTGAAGCTTTCTTT.

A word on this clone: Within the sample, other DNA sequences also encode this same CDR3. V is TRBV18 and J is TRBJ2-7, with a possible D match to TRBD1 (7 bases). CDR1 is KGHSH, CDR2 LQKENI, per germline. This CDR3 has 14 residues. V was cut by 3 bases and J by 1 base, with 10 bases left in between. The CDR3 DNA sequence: TGTGCCAGCTCACCGGCAGGGGGGTCCTACGAGCAGTACTTC. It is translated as CASSPAGGSYEQYF. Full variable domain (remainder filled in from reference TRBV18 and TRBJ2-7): NAGVMQNPRHLVRRRGQEARLRCSPMKGHSHVYWYRQLPEEGLKFMVYLQKENIIDESGMPKERFSAEFPKEGPSILRIQQVVRGDSAAYFCASSPAGGSYEQYFGPGTRLTVT.

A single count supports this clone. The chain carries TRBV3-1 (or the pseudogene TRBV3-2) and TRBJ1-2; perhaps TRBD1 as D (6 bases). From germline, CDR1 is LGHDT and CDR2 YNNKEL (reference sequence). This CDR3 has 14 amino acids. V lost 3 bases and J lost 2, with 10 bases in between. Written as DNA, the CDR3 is TGTGCCAGCAGCCAGTTTGGGGGCAACTATGGCTACACCTTC. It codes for CASSQFGGNYGYTF.

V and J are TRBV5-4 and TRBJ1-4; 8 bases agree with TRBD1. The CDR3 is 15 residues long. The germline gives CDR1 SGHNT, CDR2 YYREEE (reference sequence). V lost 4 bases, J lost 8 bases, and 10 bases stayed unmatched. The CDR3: CASSLRTGSGEKLFF. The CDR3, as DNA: TGTGCCAGCAGCCTGCGGACAGGGTCCGGGGAAAAACTGTTTTTT.

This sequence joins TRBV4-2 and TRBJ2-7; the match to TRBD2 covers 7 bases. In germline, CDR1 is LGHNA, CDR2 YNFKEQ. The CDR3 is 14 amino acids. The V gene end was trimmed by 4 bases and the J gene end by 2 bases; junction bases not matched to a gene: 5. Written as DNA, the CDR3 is TGTGCCAGCAGCCCCTGGACTAGGACCTACGAGCAGTACTTC. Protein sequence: CASSPWTRTYEQYF.

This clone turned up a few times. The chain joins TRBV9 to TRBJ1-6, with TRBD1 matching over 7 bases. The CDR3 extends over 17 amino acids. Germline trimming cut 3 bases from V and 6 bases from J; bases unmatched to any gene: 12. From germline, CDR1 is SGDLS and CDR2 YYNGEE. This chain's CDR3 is CASSAGVNRGSNSPLHF. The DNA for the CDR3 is TGTGCCAGCAGCGCTGGGGTGAACAGGGGAAGTAATTCACCCCTCCACTTT.

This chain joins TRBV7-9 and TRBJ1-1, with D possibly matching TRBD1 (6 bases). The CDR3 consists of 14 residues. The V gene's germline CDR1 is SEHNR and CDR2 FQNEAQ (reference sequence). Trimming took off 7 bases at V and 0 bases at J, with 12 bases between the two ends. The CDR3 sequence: CASIEGQLNTEAFF. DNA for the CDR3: TGTGCCAGCATCGAAGGACAGCTGAACACTGAAGCTTTCTTT.

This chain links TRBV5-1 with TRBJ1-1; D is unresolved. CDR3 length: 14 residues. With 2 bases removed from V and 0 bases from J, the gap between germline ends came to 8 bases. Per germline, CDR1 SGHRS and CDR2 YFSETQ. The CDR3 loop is CASSLLRMNTEAFF. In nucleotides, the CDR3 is TGCGCCAGCAGCTTACTACGAATGAACACTGAAGCTTTCTTT.

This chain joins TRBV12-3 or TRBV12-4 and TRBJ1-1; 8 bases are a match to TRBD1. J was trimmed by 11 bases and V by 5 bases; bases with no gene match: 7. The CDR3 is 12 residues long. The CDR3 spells CASSRQGYRAFF. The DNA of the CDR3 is TGTGCCAGCAGTCGACAGGGGTATAGGGCTTTCTTT.

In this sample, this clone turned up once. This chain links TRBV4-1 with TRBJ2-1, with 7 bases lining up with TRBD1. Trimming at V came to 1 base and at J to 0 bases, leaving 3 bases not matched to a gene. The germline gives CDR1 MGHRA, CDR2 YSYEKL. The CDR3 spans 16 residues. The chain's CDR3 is CASSQGRQGSYNEQFF. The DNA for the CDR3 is TGCGCCAGCAGCCAAGGCAGACAGGGCTCCTACAATGAGCAGTTCTTC.